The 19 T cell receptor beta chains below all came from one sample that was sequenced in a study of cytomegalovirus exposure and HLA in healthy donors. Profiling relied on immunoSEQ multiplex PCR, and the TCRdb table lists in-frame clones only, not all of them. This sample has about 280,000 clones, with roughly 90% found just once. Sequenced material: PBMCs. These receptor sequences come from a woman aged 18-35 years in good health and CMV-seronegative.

This CDR3 is CASSPGTGRSLFEQYF. CDR3 coding DNA: TGTGCCAGCAGCCCCGGGACAGGGCGCTCCCTCTTTGAGCAGTACTTC. The rearrangement links TRBV5-6 to TRBJ2-7; 9 bases agree with TRBD1. The trim removed 4 bases at V and 7 bases at J, leaving 15 bases unmatched. The CDR3 consists of 16 residues. Germline-derived CDR1 and CDR2 are SGHDT and YYEEEE.

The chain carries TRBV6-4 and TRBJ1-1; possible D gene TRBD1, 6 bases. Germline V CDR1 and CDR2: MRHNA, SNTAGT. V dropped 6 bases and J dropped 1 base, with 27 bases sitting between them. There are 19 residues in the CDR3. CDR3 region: CASSRRTDVRFDRNTEAFF. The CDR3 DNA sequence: TGTGCCAGCAGCCGCAGGACAGACGTCCGTTTCGATAGGAACACTGAAGCTTTCTTT.

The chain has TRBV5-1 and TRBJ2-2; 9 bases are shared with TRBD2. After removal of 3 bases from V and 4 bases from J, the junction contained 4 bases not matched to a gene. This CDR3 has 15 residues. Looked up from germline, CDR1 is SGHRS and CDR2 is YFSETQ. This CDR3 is CASSYSGSPTGELFF. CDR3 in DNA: TGCGCCAGCAGCTATAGCGGGAGCCCCACCGGGGAGCTGTTTTTT.

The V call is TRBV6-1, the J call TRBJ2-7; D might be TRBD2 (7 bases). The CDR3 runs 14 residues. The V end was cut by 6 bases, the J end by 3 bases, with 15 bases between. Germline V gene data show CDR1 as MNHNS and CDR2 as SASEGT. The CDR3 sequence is CASRKGGVIYEQYF. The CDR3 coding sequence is TGTGCCAGCAGGAAGGGGGGGGTGATCTACGAGCAGTACTTC.

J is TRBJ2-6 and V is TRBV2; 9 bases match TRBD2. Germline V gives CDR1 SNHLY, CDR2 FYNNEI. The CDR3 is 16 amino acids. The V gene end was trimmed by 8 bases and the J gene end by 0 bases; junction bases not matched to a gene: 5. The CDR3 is CASGSGGHSGANVLTF. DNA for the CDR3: TGTGCCAGCGGAAGCGGGGGGCACTCTGGGGCCAACGTCCTGACTTTC.

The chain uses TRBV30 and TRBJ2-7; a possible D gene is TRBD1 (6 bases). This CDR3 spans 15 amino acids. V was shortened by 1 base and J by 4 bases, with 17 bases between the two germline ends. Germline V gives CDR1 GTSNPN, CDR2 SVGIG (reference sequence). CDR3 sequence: CAWSGMGAFVYEQYF. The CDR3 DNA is TGTGCCTGGAGTGGAATGGGGGCGTTCGTTTACGAGCAGTACTTC. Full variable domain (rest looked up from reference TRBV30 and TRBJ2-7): SQTIHQWPATLVQPVGSPLSLECTVEGTSNPNLYWYRQAAGRGLQLLFYSVGIGQISSEVPQNLSASRPQDRQFILSSKKLLLSDSGFYLCAWSGMGAFVYEQYFGPGTRLTVT.

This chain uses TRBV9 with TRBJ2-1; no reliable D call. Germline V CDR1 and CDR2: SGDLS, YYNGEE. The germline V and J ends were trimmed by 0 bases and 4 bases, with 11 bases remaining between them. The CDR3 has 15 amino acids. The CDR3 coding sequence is TGTGCCAGCAGCGTAGAAGGAACAGATTACAATGAGCAGTTCTTC. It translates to CASSVEGTDYNEQFF.

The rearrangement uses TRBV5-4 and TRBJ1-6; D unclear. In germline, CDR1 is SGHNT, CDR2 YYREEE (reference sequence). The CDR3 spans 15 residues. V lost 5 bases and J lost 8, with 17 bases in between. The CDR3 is CASSRATGEDSPLHF. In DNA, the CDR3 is TGTGCCAGCAGTCGGGCGACCGGGGAGGATTCACCCCTCCACTTT. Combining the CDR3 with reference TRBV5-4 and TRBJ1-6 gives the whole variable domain ETGVTQSPTHLIKTRGQQVTLRCSSQSGHNTVSWYQQALGQGPQFIFQYYREEENGRGNFPPRFSGLQFPNYSSELNVNALELDDSALYLCASSRATGEDSPLHFGNGTRLTVT.

CDR3 loop: CASSASQEGITNEKLFF. In DNA, the CDR3 is TGTGCCAGCAGTGCATCTCAGGAGGGAATTACTAATGAAAAACTGTTTTTT. The V gene is TRBV2, the J gene TRBJ1-4; D is uncertain. Germline CDR1 and CDR2: SNHLY and FYNNEI. This CDR3 spans 17 amino acids. The V and J ends lost 4 bases and 2 bases respectively, with 17 bases between them.

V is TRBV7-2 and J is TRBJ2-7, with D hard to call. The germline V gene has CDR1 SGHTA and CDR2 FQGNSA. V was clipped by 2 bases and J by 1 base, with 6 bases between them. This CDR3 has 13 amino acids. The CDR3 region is CASSLPGSYEQYF. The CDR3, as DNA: TGTGCCAGCAGCTTACCAGGATCCTACGAGCAGTACTTC.

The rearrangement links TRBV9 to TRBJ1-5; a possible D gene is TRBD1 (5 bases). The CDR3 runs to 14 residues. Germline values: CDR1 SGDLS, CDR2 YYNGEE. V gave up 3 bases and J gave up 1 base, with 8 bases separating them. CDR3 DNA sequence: TGTGCCAGCAGCGGGGGACTGAGCAATCAGCCCCAGCATTTT. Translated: CASSGGLSNQPQHF. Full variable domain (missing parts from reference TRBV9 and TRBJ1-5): DSGVTQTPKHLITATGQRVTLRCSPRSGDLSVYWYQQSLDQGLQFLIQYYNGEERAKGNILERFSAQQFPDLHSELNLSSLELGDSALYFCASSGGLSNQPQHFGDGTRLSIL.

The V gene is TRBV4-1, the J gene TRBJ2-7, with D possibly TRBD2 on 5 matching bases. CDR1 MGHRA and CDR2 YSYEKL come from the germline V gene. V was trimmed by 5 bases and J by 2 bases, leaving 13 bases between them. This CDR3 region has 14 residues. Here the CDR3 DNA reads TGCGCCAGCAGCACAAGGCCCGGGACCTACGAGCAGTACTTC. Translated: CASSTRPGTYEQYF.

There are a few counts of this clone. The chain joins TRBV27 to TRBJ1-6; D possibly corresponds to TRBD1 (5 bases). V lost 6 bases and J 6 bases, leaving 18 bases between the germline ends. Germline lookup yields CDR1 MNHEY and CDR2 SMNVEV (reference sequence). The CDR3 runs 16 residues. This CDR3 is CASSSYVGGSNSPLHF. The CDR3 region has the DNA TGTGCCAGCAGCTCATACGTGGGGGGTAGTAATTCACCCCTCCACTTT.

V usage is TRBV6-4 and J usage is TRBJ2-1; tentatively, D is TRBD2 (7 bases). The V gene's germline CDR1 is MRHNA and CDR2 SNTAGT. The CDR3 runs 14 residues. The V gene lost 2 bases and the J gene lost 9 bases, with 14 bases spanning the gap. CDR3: CASSDQGGVAEQFF. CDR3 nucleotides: TGTGCCAGCAGTGACCAAGGGGGGGTGGCTGAGCAGTTCTTC.

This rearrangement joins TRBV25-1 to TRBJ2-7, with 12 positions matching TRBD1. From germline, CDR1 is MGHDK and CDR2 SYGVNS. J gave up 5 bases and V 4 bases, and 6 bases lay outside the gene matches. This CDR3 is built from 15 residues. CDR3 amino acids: CASSVGQGARNEQYF. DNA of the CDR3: TGTGCCAGCAGTGTGGGACAGGGGGCGCGTAACGAGCAGTACTTC.

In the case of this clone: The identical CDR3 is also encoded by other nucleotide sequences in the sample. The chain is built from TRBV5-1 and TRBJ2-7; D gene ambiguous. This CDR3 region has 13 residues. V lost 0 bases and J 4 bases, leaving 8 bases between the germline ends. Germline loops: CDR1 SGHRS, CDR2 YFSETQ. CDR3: CASSLGQSYEQYF. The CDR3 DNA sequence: TGCGCCAGCAGCTTGGGGCAGTCTTACGAGCAGTACTTC. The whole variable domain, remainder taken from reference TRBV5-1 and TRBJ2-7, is KAGVTQTPRYLIKTRGQQVTLSCSPISGHRSVSWYQQTPGQGLQFLFEYFSETQRNKGNFPGRFSGRQFSNSRSEMNVSTLELGDSALYLCASSLGQSYEQYFGPGTRLTVT.

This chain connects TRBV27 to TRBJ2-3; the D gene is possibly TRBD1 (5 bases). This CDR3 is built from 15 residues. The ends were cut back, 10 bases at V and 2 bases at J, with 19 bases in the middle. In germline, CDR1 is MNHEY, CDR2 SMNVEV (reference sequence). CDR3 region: CATHRAGNLTDTQYF. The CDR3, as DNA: TGTGCCACCCACCGGGCAGGGAATCTCACAGATACGCAGTATTTT.

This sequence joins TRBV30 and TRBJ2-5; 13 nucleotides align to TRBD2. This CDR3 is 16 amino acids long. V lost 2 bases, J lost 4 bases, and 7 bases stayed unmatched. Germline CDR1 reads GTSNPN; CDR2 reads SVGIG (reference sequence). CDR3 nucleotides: TGTGCCTGGAGTCCCATGGGACTAGCGGGATCAGAGACCCAGTACTTC. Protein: CAWSPMGLAGSETQYF. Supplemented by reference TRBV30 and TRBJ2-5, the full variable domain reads SQTIHQWPATLVQPVGSPLSLECTVEGTSNPNLYWYRQAAGRGLQLLFYSVGIGQISSEVPQNLSASRPQDRQFILSSKKLLLSDSGFYLCAWSPMGLAGSETQYFGPGTRLLVL.

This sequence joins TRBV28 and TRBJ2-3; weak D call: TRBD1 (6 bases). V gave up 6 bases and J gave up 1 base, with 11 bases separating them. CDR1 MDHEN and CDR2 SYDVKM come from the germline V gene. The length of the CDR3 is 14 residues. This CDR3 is CASRGTRRTDTQYF. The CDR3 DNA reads TGTGCCAGCAGGGGGACAAGACGCACAGATACGCAGTATTTT.